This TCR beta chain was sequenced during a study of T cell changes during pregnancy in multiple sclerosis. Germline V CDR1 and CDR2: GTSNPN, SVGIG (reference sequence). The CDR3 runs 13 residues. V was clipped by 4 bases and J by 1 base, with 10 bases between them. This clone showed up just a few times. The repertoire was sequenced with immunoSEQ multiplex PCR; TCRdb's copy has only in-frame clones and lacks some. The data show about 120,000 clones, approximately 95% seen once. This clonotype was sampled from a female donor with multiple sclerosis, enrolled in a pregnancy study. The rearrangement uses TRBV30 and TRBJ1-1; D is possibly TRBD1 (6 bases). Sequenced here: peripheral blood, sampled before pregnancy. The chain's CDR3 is CAWNRDKNTEAFF. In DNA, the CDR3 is TGTGCCTGGAACCGGGACAAGAACACTGAAGCTTTCTTT.